This TCR beta chain appears in the sequencing data of a study of shared clonotypes between healthy human individuals. For the study at large: CD4 naive cells filled three plates per donor, CD4 memory three, CD8 naive two and CD8 memory one. Study-wide results and limits: Naive subsets, compared against memory subsets, generally had larger estimated richness values. Generation of non-shared clonotypes was less probable than generation of clonotypes shared by all four donors.

A word on this clone: Its antigen remains unknown.

Per germline, CDR1 KGHSH and CDR2 LQKENI. V lost 6 bases, J lost 7 bases, and 10 bases stayed unmatched. CDR3 length equals 14 residues. Clones were sequenced by immunoSEQ multiplex PCR, and TCRdb holds only the in-frame ones, with some missing. The data show roughly 2.2 million clones, approximately 93% seen once. The TCR originated in a man between 18 and 35 years old in good health. Some clones in this sample may be carry-over from other donors' samples. Material for sequencing was naive CD4+ T cells from PBMCs. Subset defined: CD45RA+ positively selected. The V and J genes are TRBV18 and TRBJ2-5, with 8 bases matching TRBD2. The CDR3, as DNA: TGTGCCAGCTCCCCCCTACGGGAGGGAGGGACCCAGTACTTC. Residues: CASSPLREGGTQYF.